This T cell receptor (beta chain) was sequenced for a study of OX40 agonist ivuxolimab in advanced cancers. As for the study in general: Patients received ivuxolimab, an intravenous treatment, every 2 weeks at 0.01 to 10 mg/kg. Study-level points and caveats: Expanded clones were, on average, more numerous in CD8+ T cells than in CD4+.

Notes on this clone: What it recognizes is unknown.

TCRdb's copy holds only in-frame clones and misses some; the assay was immunoSEQ multiplex PCR. The data hold 15,000 to 20,000 clones, with about two thirds observed a single time. Germline V gives CDR1 SQVTM, CDR2 ANQGSEA. The trim removed 6 bases at V and 1 base at J, leaving 5 bases unmatched. This CDR3 has 13 residues. Patients with a history of autoimmune disease or on systemic immunosuppression were excluded. Sequenced material: CD4+ or CD8+ T cells sorted from blood, taken in a trial of the OX40 agonist ivuxolimab. The V call is TRBV29-1, the J call TRBJ1-1; 7 bases fit TRBD1. The sequence was obtained from an adult with an advanced solid tumor such as melanoma, head and neck, liver or kidney cancer. CDR3 in amino acids: CSVGGYGNTEAFF. In DNA, the CDR3 is TGCAGCGTAGGGGGCTATGGGAACACTGAAGCTTTCTTT.